This TCR beta chain was captured by sequencing in a study of T cell repertoires in cytomegalovirus infection (dated by TCRdb to about 2019). A note on the overall study: Alongside well-studied HLA-B-restricted epitopes, the peptide stimulations were aimed at recently identified HLA-C-restricted CMV epitopes, whose presentation resists viral immunomodulation. Donor HLA type was relevant to the analysis, because carriage of CMV infection together with the matching HLA type was indicated by public TCR beta signatures. The research as a whole found: The ex vivo response was dominated by HLA-C-restricted CMV-specific TCR beta clonotypes, which also provided the single most frequent clonotype in two of eight donors. In both this cohort and an independent cohort of approximately 350 donors, the cumulative frequency of public TCR beta family members distinguished carriers of CMV infection plus the relevant HLA type.

Comments on this clonotype: Its recognized antigen is unknown. No much larger clonotype is one base removed from it; base qualities were not supplied.

Read against the paper, the sample's treatment or condition label means: in vitro stimulation with specific CMV peptide epitopes to enrich CMV-specific T cells. V is trimmed back by 6 bases and J by 3 bases, and the junction contains 8 bases that no gene match accounts for. The CDR3 runs 16 amino acids, cysteine and phenylalanine included. Just CDR3 DNA is preserved here, 48 bases in frame from base 1. Instrument on record: Illumina HiSeq 1500. TCRdb reprocessing: public reads trimmed at Q25 with fastp, clones called with MiXCR, in-frame beta chains kept. Each CDR3 protein appears once, grouped with its most common genes and DNA. This sample has roughly 500,000 distinct CDR3 sequences in its table, and more than 30% of those were observed once. Together, the top ten hold about a sixth of the sample.

The input for sequencing was cultured PBMCs, taken from culture after CMV antigen stimulation. This receptor was taken from a human donor in good health (CMV status not recorded). Some clones in this sample may be carry-over from other donors' samples. The receptor chain draws on TRBV12-3 or TRBV12-4 and TRBJ2-2; TRBD2 agrees with 9 junctional bases. The bases read TGTGCCAGCAGATCCGGGACTAGCAAGGACACCGGGGAGCTGTTTTTT. Its protein is CASRSGTSKDTGELFF.